This TCR beta chain originates from a study of blood T cell repertoires in COVID-19. In germline, CDR1 is MNHEY, CDR2 SVGAGI. The CDR3 has 12 amino acids. With 4 bases removed from V and 5 bases from J, the gap between germline ends came to 8 bases. Measured with immunoSEQ multiplex PCR; TCRdb has only the in-frame clones, and not every one. The table includes tens of thousands of clones, just over 85% detected once. The genes are TRBV6-5 and TRBJ1-1, with TRBD1 as a possible D gene (6 bases). The sample taken for sequencing was peripheral blood. The TCR sequence derives from a human donor in a cohort sampled during active COVID-19. CDR3 region: CASSFQGTEAFF. In DNA form, the CDR3 reads TGTGCCAGCAGTTTTCAGGGGACTGAAGCTTTCTTT.